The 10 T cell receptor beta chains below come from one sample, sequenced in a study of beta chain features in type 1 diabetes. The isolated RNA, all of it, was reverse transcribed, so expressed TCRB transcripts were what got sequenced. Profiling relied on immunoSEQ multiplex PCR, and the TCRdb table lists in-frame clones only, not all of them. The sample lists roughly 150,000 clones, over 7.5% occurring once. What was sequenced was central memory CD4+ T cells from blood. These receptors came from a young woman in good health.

CDR3 DNA sequence: TGTGCCAGCAAACAGGGTTACAATGAGCAGTTCTTC. The encoded protein is CASKQGYNEQFF. This sequence joins TRBV7-2 and TRBJ2-1; possible D gene TRBD1, 6 bases. The CDR3 contains 12 residues. CDR1 and CDR2 from the germline V gene are SGHTA and FQGNSA. V was pared by 7 bases and J by 4 bases, with 8 bases between.

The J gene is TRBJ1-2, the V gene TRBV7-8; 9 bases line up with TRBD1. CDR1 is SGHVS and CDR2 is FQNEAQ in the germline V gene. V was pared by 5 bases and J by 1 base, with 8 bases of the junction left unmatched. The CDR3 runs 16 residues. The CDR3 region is CASSRIVGQGNYGYTF. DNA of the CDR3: TGTGCCAGCAGCCGAATAGTGGGACAGGGTAACTATGGCTACACCTTC.

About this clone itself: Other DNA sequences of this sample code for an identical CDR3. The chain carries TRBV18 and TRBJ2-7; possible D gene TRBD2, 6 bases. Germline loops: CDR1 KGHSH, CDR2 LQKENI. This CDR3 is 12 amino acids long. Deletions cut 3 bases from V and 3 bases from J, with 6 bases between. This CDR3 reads CASSPGGYEQYF. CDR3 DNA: TGTGCCAGCTCACCCGGGGGCTACGAGCAGTACTTC.

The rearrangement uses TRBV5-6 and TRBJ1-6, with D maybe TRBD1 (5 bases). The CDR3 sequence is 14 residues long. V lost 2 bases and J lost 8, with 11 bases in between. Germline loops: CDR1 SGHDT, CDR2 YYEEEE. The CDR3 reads CASSFVQGDSPLHF. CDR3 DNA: TGTGCCAGCAGCTTTGTCCAGGGTGATTCACCCCTCCACTTT.

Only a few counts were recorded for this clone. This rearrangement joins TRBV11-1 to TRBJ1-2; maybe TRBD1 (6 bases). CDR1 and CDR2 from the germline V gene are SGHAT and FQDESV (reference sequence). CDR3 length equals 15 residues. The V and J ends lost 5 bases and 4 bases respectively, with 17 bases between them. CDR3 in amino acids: CASSPNRAKGYGYTF. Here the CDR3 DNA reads TGTGCCAGCAGCCCAAACAGGGCCAAGGGCTATGGCTACACCTTC. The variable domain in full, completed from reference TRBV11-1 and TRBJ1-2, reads EAEVAQSPRYKITEKSQAVAFWCDPISGHATLYWYRQILGQGPELLVQFQDESVVDDSQLPKDRFSAERLKGVDSTLKIQPAELGDSAMYLCASSPNRAKGYGYTFGSGTRLTVV.

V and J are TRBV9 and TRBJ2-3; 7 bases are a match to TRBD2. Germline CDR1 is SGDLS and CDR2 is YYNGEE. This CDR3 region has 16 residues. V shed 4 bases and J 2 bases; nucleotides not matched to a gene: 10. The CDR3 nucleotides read TGTGCCAGCAGCCCCCTTGGCGGGAGCCCCACAGATACGCAGTATTTT. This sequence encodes CASSPLGGSPTDTQYF.

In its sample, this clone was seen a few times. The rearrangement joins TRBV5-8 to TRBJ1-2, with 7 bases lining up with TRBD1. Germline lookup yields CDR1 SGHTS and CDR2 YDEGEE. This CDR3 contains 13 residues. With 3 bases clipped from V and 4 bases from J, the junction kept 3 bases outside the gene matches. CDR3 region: CASSWDSVYGYTF. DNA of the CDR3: TGTGCCAGCAGCTGGGACAGTGTCTATGGCTACACCTTC.

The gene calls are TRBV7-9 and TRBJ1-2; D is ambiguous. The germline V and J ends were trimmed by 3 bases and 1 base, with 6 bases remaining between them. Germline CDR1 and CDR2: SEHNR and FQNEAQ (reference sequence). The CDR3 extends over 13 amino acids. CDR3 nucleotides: TGTGCCAGCAGCTTTCCCCGTAACTATGGCTACACCTTC. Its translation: CASSFPRNYGYTF.

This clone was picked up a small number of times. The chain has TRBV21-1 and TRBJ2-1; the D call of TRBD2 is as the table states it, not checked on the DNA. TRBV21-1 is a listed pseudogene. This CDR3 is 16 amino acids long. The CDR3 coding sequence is TGTGCCAGCAGCAAAGATAGCGGGAGAAAGGACAATGAGCAGTTCTTC. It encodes CASSKDSGRKDNEQFF.

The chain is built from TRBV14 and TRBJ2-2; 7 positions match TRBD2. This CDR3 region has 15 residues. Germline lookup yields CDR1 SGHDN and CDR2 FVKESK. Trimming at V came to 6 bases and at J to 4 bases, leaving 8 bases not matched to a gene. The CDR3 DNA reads TGTGCCAGCAGACGAAGCGGGGCCCTCACCGGGGAGCTGTTTTTT. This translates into CASRRSGALTGELFF. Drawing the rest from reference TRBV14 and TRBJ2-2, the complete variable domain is EAGVTQFPSHSVIEKGQTVTLRCDPISGHDNLYWYRRVMGKEIKFLLHFVKESKQDESGMPNNRFLAERTGGTYSTLKVQPAELEDSGVYFCASRRSGALTGELFFGEGSRLTVL.